This TCR beta chain comes out of a study of blood T cell dynamics during melanoma immunotherapy. Study information: Patients with metastatic melanoma got pembrolizumab or nivolumab-ipilimumab as first-line care. Overall study results and limits: It remained unknown if the driving T cell clones were melanoma-specific.

A word on this clone: The antigen remains undetermined.

Germline V lookup: CDR1 SGHTA, CDR2 FQGNSA. Trimming took 5 bases from V and 8 from J; bases not matched to a gene: 6. There are 13 residues in the CDR3. Time point reported: week 3, after first cycle of checkpoint inhibitor. Response was assessed by RECIST 1.1 at 12 weeks, except a couple of rapid progressors. No patient had earlier systemic cancer treatment, concurrent immunosuppressants, or another active cancer. Here immunoSEQ multiplex PCR was the method, and the copy in TCRdb shows in-frame clones only, minus some. The sample contains about 5,000 clones, 84% of which appear only once. The source is a human donor with melanoma. The V and J genes are TRBV7-2 and TRBJ1-2, with 9 nucleotides matching TRBD1. Sequencing used blood, obtained from a patient treated with checkpoint blockade. CDR3: CASSAPGQGGYTF. In nucleotides, the CDR3 is TGTGCCAGCAGCGCTCCGGGACAGGGAGGCTACACCTTC.